The 29 T cell receptor beta chains below come from one sample, sequenced in a study of OX40 agonist ivuxolimab in advanced cancers. TCRdb keeps only in-frame clones here, not all; method: immunoSEQ multiplex PCR. The sample lists 55,000 to 75,000 clones, 82% occurring once. Sequencing was performed on CD4+ or CD8+ T cells sorted from blood, taken in a trial of the OX40 agonist ivuxolimab. The receptors stem from an adult with an advanced solid tumor such as melanoma, head and neck, liver or kidney cancer.

As concerns this clone: Other DNA sequences in this specimen translate into the identical CDR3. The V and J genes are TRBV29-1 and TRBJ1-2; the D is unclear. V dropped 1 base and J dropped 4 bases, with 13 bases sitting between them. The CDR3 extends over 14 amino acids. CDR1 and CDR2 from the germline V gene are SQVTM and ANQGSEA. The CDR3 bases are TGCAGCGTTGAAGGCCCAGGATTTCGCTATGGCTACACCTTC. This translates into CSVEGPGFRYGYTF.

This rearrangement joins TRBV6-5 to TRBJ2-7; TRBD2 might be the D (7 bases). The V end was cut by 6 bases, the J end by 3 bases, with 18 bases between. This CDR3 is built from 15 residues. The germline gives CDR1 MNHEY, CDR2 SVGAGI. In nucleotides, the CDR3 is TGTGCCAGCAGCCTCTCGGGGGGAGGGGGCTACGAGCAGTACTTC. As protein: CASSLSGGGGYEQYF.

V is TRBV27 and J is TRBJ1-2; D not certain. Germline V gives CDR1 MNHEY, CDR2 SMNVEV (reference sequence). The V end lost 3 bases, the J end lost 2 bases, and 10 bases lay between the germline ends. The CDR3 has 14 amino acids. CDR3 nucleotides: TGTGCCAGCAGTTTGGGTTTCCCCAACTATGGCTACACCTTC. Its translation: CASSLGFPNYGYTF.

The chain is built from TRBV30 and TRBJ1-1; D unclear. Between the trimmed V and J ends, which lost 5 bases and 0 bases, there was a span of 10 bases. CDR1 is GTSNPN, CDR2 SVGIG, per germline (reference sequence). The CDR3 covers 13 residues. CDR3 coding DNA: TGTGCCTGGGACGACGGCATGAACACTGAAGCTTTCTTT. It yields the protein CAWDDGMNTEAFF.

The chain joins TRBV27 to TRBJ2-3, with D uncertain. V was cut by 0 bases and J by 5 bases, with 9 bases left in between. The CDR3 loop spans 14 amino acids. Germline V CDR1 and CDR2: MNHEY, SMNVEV (reference sequence). The CDR3 coding sequence is TGTGCCAGCAGTTTATCAAGGGATAAAGATACGCAGTATTTT. Amino acids: CASSLSRDKDTQYF.

The chain uses TRBV7-6 and TRBJ1-1; D possibly corresponds to TRBD1 (5 bases). This CDR3 has 15 residues. The V gene lost 5 bases and the J gene lost 5 bases, with 18 bases spanning the gap. Per the germline V gene, CDR1 is SGHVS and CDR2 is FNYEAQ. CDR3 sequence: CASSPGPGYETEAFF. In DNA form, the CDR3 reads TGTGCCAGCAGCCCCGGCCCAGGGTACGAGACTGAAGCTTTCTTT.

The chain combines TRBV29-1 with TRBJ1-1; D gene ambiguous. The germline CDR1 and CDR2 sequences are SQVTM and ANQGSEA. Trimming left V 1 base short and J 4 bases short, with 13 bases between. CDR3 length: 14 residues. CDR3 nucleotides: TGCAGCGTTGAAGGCCCGATCTCGGGCACTGAAGCTTTCTTT. Amino acids: CSVEGPISGTEAFF.

This clone is a singleton in its sample. The chain couples TRBV18 to TRBJ1-1, with 8 nucleotides matching TRBD1. CDR3 length: 13 residues. The trim removed 6 bases at V and 4 bases at J, leaving 4 bases unmatched. Germline loops: CDR1 KGHSH, CDR2 LQKENI. CDR3 DNA: TGTGCCAGCTCTCCTACAGGGGGCACTGAAGCTTTCTTT. Amino acid sequence: CASSPTGGTEAFF. Variable domain in full (rest from reference TRBV18 and TRBJ1-1): NAGVMQNPRHLVRRRGQEARLRCSPMKGHSHVYWYRQLPEEGLKFMVYLQKENIIDESGMPKERFSAEFPKEGPSILRIQQVVRGDSAAYFCASSPTGGTEAFFGQGTRLTVV.

The rearrangement links TRBV30 to TRBJ2-3; D remains unclear. CDR1 GTSNPN and CDR2 SVGIG come from the germline V gene (reference sequence). The CDR3 consists of 12 residues. Trimming stripped 0 bases from V and 6 bases from J, with 7 bases between. The CDR3 DNA reads TGTGCCTGGAGTGTACACTTGGATACGCAGTATTTT. Its protein product is CAWSVHLDTQYF.

This clone has just a few counts. The V gene is TRBV28, the J gene TRBJ2-7, with 12 bases aligning to TRBD1. Unmatched junction bases numbered 12, after V lost 5 bases and J lost 4 bases. From germline, CDR1 is MDHEN and CDR2 SYDVKM. CDR3 length: 17 residues. CDR3 DNA sequence: TGTGCCAGCAGTACTTATCCCGGGACAGGGGGCTCGTACGAGCAGTACTTC. Translating it yields CASSTYPGTGGSYEQYF.

The gene calls are TRBV6-6 and TRBJ2-7, with D possibly being TRBD1 (5 bases). The CDR3 is 12 residues long. The germline V gene encodes CDR1 MNHNY and CDR2 SVGAGI (reference sequence). Trimming removed 2 bases at V and 6 bases at J, with 8 bases between. CDR3 amino acids: CASSYLGLEQYV. The CDR3, as DNA: TGTGCCAGCAGTTACCTGGGGCTCGAGCAGTACGTC.

By share, this clone counts as medium-sized. In nucleotides, the CDR3 is TGTGCCTGGTTAGGACGGGAGAACACTGAAGCTTTCTTT. As protein: CAWLGRENTEAFF. This chain connects TRBV30 to TRBJ1-1; D gene ambiguous. The CDR3 extends over 13 amino acids. V was shortened by 5 bases and J by 1 base, with 11 bases between the two germline ends. Germline V gene data show CDR1 as GTSNPN and CDR2 as SVGIG (reference sequence).

The V call is TRBV19, the J call TRBJ1-5; D call uncertain. V was shortened by 6 bases and J by 0 bases, with 15 bases between the two germline ends. The CDR3 spans 16 residues. Germline CDR1 reads LNHDA; CDR2 reads SQIVND (reference sequence). The CDR3 DNA reads TGTGCCAGTAGGGGTAACGGTGTACCTAGCAATCAGCCCCAGCATTTT. Amino acids: CASRGNGVPSNQPQHF. The whole variable domain, remainder taken from reference TRBV19 and TRBJ1-5, is DGGITQSPKYLFRKEGQNVTLSCEQNLNHDAMYWYRQDPGQGLRLIYYSQIVNDFQKGDIAEGYSVSREKKESFPLTVTSAQKNPTAFYLCASRGNGVPSNQPQHFGDGTRLSIL.

This clone was recorded once. The CDR3 here is CAWSPLGSGSYNEQFF. DNA of the CDR3: TGTGCCTGGAGCCCCCTTGGGAGCGGCTCCTACAATGAGCAGTTCTTC. This chain connects TRBV30 to TRBJ2-1; D perhaps matches TRBD2 (5 bases). Germline CDR1 GTSNPN, CDR2 SVGIG (reference sequence). The CDR3 loop spans 16 amino acids. Deletions cut 3 bases from V and 0 bases from J, with 15 bases between. Filled out from reference TRBV30 and TRBJ2-1, the complete variable domain reads SQTIHQWPATLVQPVGSPLSLECTVEGTSNPNLYWYRQAAGRGLQLLFYSVGIGQISSEVPQNLSASRPQDRQFILSSKKLLLSDSGFYLCAWSPLGSGSYNEQFFGPGTRLTVL.

The gene calls are TRBV5-1 and TRBJ1-3; 7 nucleotides agree with TRBD1. Germline values: CDR1 SGHRS, CDR2 YFSETQ. V was pared by 4 bases and J by 1 base, with 5 bases of the junction left unmatched. This CDR3 has 15 residues. CDR3 nucleotide sequence: TGCGCCAGCAGCCCGGCAGGGGGGTCTGGAAACACCATATATTTT. This gives the protein CASSPAGGSGNTIYF.

In its sample, this clone was seen once. This same CDR3 is encoded by further DNA sequences in the sample. The V call is TRBV2, the J call TRBJ2-7; TRBD1 matches at 11 bases. The CDR3 contains 15 residues. V lost 2 bases to trimming and J lost 7 bases; unmatched junction nucleotides: 7. Looked up from germline, CDR1 is SNHLY and CDR2 is FYNNEI. The CDR3 here is CASSEMGGQGGEQYV. CDR3 DNA sequence: TGTGCCAGCAGTGAAATGGGGGGACAGGGGGGGGAGCAGTACGTC.

The chain is built from TRBV30 and TRBJ1-1, with 9 bases aligning to TRBD1. The V gene's germline CDR1 is GTSNPN and CDR2 SVGIG (reference sequence). After removal of 4 bases from V and 4 bases from J, the junction contained 13 bases not matched to a gene. The CDR3 loop spans 16 amino acids. The CDR3 DNA sequence: TGTGCCTGGAAGGGACAGGGTAGGTTCGCGGTCACTGAAGCTTTCTTT. This encodes CAWKGQGRFAVTEAFF. Variable domain in full (rest from reference TRBV30 and TRBJ1-1): SQTIHQWPATLVQPVGSPLSLECTVEGTSNPNLYWYRQAAGRGLQLLFYSVGIGQISSEVPQNLSASRPQDRQFILSSKKLLLSDSGFYLCAWKGQGRFAVTEAFFGQGTRLTVV.

The rearrangement joins TRBV28 to TRBJ2-3, with a possible D match to TRBD1 (6 bases). The CDR3 length is 15 residues. V was cut by 6 bases and J by 0 bases, with 13 bases left in between. CDR1 and CDR2 (germline): MDHEN, SYDVKM. CDR3 bases: TGTGCCAGCAGAAAAAGACAGGTTAGCACAGATACGCAGTATTTT. This gives the protein CASRKRQVSTDTQYF.

The rearrangement uses TRBV7-6 and TRBJ2-3, with a possible D match to TRBD1 (6 bases). This CDR3 comprises 15 residues. Trimming took off 0 bases at V and 5 bases at J, with 12 bases between the two ends. Germline V CDR1 and CDR2: SGHVS, FNYEAQ. CDR3 amino acids: CASSLAGAPLDTQYF. Written as DNA, the CDR3 is TGTGCCAGCAGCTTAGCGGGGGCGCCTTTAGATACGCAGTATTTT.

This chain links TRBV6-1 with TRBJ1-5; D remains unclear. Trimming took 4 bases from V and 6 from J, leaving 16 bases between them. The CDR3 consists of 15 residues. Germline-derived CDR1 and CDR2 are MNHNS and SASEGT. The CDR3 nucleotides are TGTGCCAGCAGTGCCGAGAGGACCGTTAGTCAGCCCCAGCATTTT. Encoded protein: CASSAERTVSQPQHF.

The V call is TRBV4-3, the J call TRBJ2-2; the D is unclear. The CDR3 loop spans 12 amino acids. Trimming removed 5 bases from V and 4 bases from J, with 5 bases in between. Germline CDR1 LGHNA, CDR2 YSLEER. As DNA, the CDR3 is TGCGCCAGCAGCTACAGCACCGGGGAGCTGTTTTTT. Protein: CASSYSTGELFF.

This rearrangement joins TRBV5-6 to TRBJ1-1; 8 nucleotides align to TRBD1. The CDR3 length is 15 residues. The germline V gene has CDR1 SGHDT and CDR2 YYEEEE. J was trimmed by 2 bases and V by 4 bases; bases with no gene match: 7. In DNA form, the CDR3 reads TGTGCCAGCAGCGACCCCGGGACAGGAAACACTGAAGCTTTCTTT. It yields the protein CASSDPGTGNTEAFF.

In its sample, this clone was seen once. J is TRBJ1-6 and V is TRBV30; the match to TRBD1 covers 9 bases. Germline V gene sequence: CDR1 GTSNPN, CDR2 SVGIG (reference sequence). The CDR3 has 15 amino acids. V trimming: 2 bases; J trimming: 13 bases; junction bases outside the gene matches: 12. The CDR3 reads CAWSWGQGQNPPLHF. The CDR3 DNA sequence: TGTGCCTGGAGTTGGGGACAGGGACAGAATCCTCCCCTCCACTTT.

The chain joins TRBV20-1 to TRBJ1-4; D remains unclear. CDR1 and CDR2 from the germline V gene are DFQATT and SNEGSKA (reference sequence). The V end lost 6 bases, the J end lost 8 bases, and 10 bases lay between the germline ends. This CDR3 region has 11 residues. CDR3 sequence: CSADIDEKLFF. The CDR3 bases are TGCAGTGCCGATATTGACGAAAAACTGTTTTTT.

V gene TRBV5-8 combines with J gene TRBJ2-5; D tentatively fits TRBD1 or TRBD2 (5 bases each). V dropped 0 bases and J dropped 3 bases, with 9 bases sitting between them. The length of the CDR3 is 14 residues. Germline loops: CDR1 SGHTS, CDR2 YDEGEE. This CDR3 is CASSLAGTEETQYF. In DNA, the CDR3 is TGTGCCAGCAGCTTGGCGGGGACCGAAGAGACCCAGTACTTC.

V gene TRBV7-9 combines with J gene TRBJ2-2, with D unresolved. Germline V lookup: CDR1 SEHNR, CDR2 FQNEAQ (reference sequence). The CDR3 contains 13 residues. V was shortened by 1 base and J by 4 bases, with 4 bases between the two germline ends. CDR3 amino acids: CASSLEFTGELFF. The CDR3 region has the DNA TGTGCCAGCAGCTTAGAGTTCACCGGGGAGCTGTTTTTT.

The V call is TRBV30, the J call TRBJ2-4; D possibly corresponds to TRBD2 (5 bases). With 2 bases removed from V and 0 bases from J, the gap between germline ends came to 17 bases. The CDR3 is made up of 17 amino acids. The germline gives CDR1 GTSNPN, CDR2 SVGIG (reference sequence). The CDR3 coding sequence is TGTGCCTGGAGTCCCCCGTGGACTTCGATAGCCAAAAACATTCAGTACTTC. Translation: CAWSPPWTSIAKNIQYF.

The chain recombines TRBV5-4 with TRBJ1-2; D remains unclear. The V gene's germline CDR1 is SGHNT and CDR2 YYREEE (reference sequence). The CDR3 runs 15 residues. V was shortened by 7 bases and J by 7 bases, with 23 bases between the two germline ends. The CDR3 loop is CASSFGEIRPGGYTF. The CDR3 nucleotides are TGTGCCAGCTCCTTCGGGGAGATAAGGCCCGGTGGCTACACCTTC.

This clone appeared a few times. CDR3 loop: CASSLGQGDGYTF. Written as DNA, the CDR3 is TGCGCCAGCAGCTTGGGCCAGGGGGATGGCTACACCTTC. This chain links TRBV5-1 with TRBJ1-2; TRBD1 aligns across 7 bases. Unmatched junction bases numbered 2, after V lost 0 bases and J lost 6 bases. Germline V CDR1 and CDR2: SGHRS, YFSETQ. The CDR3 is made up of 13 amino acids.